This T cell receptor beta chain was found in a study of T cells expressing NK-cell markers. CDR1 KGHDR and CDR2 SFDVKD come from the germline V gene. CDR3 size: 17 residues. TCRdb reprocessed the 5' RACE reads and reports one entry per CDR3 protein, with no DNA. Recorded for this sample: 90,000 to 130,000 distinct CDR3 sequences. The clonotype comes from a woman between 18 and 69 years old in good health. The specimen sequenced was blood T cells: a sorted CD56 or NKG2C T cell subset, CD4+ or CD8+ T cells, or bulk PBMC T cells (not recorded which). The V gene is TRBV24-1, the J gene TRBJ2-6; TCRdb outputs TRBD1, but without DNA this stays unchecked. This CDR3 is CATSDFPRGPGANVLTF.